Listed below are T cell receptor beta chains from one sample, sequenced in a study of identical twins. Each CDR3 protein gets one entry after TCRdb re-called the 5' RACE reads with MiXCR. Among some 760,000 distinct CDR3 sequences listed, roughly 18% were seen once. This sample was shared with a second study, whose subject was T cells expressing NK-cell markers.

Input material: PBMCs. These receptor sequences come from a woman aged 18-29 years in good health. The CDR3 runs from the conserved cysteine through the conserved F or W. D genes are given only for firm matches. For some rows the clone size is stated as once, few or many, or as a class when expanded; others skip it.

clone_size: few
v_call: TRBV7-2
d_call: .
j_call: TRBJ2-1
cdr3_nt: TGTGCCAGCAGCTTAGCGCCAGGGTTTCCCTACAATGAGCAGTTCTTC
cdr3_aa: CASSLAPGFPYNEQFF

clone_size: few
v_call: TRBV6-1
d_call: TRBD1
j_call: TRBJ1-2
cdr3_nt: TGTGCCAGCAGTACCCGGACAGGGACCTATGGCTACACCTTC
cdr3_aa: CASSTRTGTYGYTF

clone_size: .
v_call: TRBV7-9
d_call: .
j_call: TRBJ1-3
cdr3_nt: TGTGCCAGCAGCTTCGCGGGCTTTCGGGACACCATATATTTT
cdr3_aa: CASSFAGFRDTIYF

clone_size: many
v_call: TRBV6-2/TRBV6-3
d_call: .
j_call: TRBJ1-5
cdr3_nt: TGTGCCAGCAGTGAACAGGCCCGCAATCAGCCCCAGCATTTT
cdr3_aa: CASSEQARNQPQHF

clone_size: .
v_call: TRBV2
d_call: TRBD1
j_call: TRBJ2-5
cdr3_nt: TGTGCCAGCATCCTACAGGGGAGAGAGACCCAGTACTTC
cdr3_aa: CASILQGRETQYF

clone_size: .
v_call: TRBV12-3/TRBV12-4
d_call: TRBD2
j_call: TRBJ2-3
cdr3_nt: TGTGCCAGCAGTTTAGCGCTAGCGGGAGGGCATTTTACGCAGTATTTT
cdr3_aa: CASSLALAGGHFTQYF

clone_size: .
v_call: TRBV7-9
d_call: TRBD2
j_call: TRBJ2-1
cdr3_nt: TGTGCCAGCACAAATAGCGGGTCCTACAATGAGCAGTTCTTC
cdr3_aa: CASTNSGSYNEQFF

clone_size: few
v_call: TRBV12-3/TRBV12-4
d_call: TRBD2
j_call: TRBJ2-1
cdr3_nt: TGTGCCAGCAGTCCGACTAGCGGGAGGGCTTTGGGGCGGTTCTTC
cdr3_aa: CASSPTSGRALGRFF

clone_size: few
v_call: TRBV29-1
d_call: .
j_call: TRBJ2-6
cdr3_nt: TGCAGCGTTGTGGGGGCCAGGGAAGGCTCTGGGGCCAACGTCCTGACTTTC
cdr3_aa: CSVVGAREGSGANVLTF

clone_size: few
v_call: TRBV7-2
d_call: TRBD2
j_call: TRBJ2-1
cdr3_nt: TGTGCCAGCAGCTTCTCGGCTAGCGGGCCATACAATGAGCAGTTCTTC
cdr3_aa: CASSFSASGPYNEQFF